This T cell receptor (beta chain) was sequenced in a study of cytomegalovirus exposure and HLA in healthy donors. In germline, CDR1 is SGHVS, CDR2 FNYEAQ. The CDR3 is 14 amino acids. V dropped 5 bases and J dropped 0; count of bases not matched to a gene: 4. The study drew the donors from its roughly 120-subject validation cohort, separate from the approximately 690-subject first cohort. Some clones are missing from TCRdb's copy, which holds only in-frame ones; the method was immunoSEQ multiplex PCR. The sample consists of roughly 190,000 clones, approximately 86% of them appearing once. The source material was PBMCs. The chain recombines TRBV7-6 with TRBJ2-7; 7 bases match TRBD1. The receptor was isolated from a man aged 25 to 40 in good health and CMV-seropositive. CDR3 residues: CASSPQGSSYEQYF. As DNA, the CDR3 is TGTGCCAGCAGCCCACAGGGGAGCTCCTACGAGCAGTACTTC.